What follows are 6 T cell receptor beta chains derived from one specimen sequenced in a study of shared clonotypes between healthy human individuals. Measured with immunoSEQ multiplex PCR; TCRdb has only the in-frame clones, and not every one. The sample holds millions of clones, over 85% seen once. The sample was naive CD4+ T cells from PBMCs. As for subset: CD45RA+ positively selected. The receptors here all came from a man between 18 and 29 years old in good health. Some clones in this sample may be carry-over from other donors' samples.

V and J are TRBV5-6 and TRBJ1-6; TRBD1 might be the D (6 bases). Germline V lookup: CDR1 SGHDT, CDR2 YYEEEE. The CDR3 has 14 amino acids. V lost 4 bases and J lost 7, with 12 bases in between. CDR3 in amino acids: CASSRGGANSPLHF. The CDR3 region has the DNA TGTGCCAGCAGCCGAGGGGGGGCGAATTCACCCCTCCACTTT.

The chain joins TRBV29-1 to TRBJ2-1; D call uncertain. Germline lookup yields CDR1 SQVTM and CDR2 ANQGSEA. The CDR3 spans 13 residues. Trimming cost V 3 bases and J 0 bases, with 6 bases left between them. In DNA, the CDR3 is TGCAGCGTTGAGTCGAGCTCCTACAATGAGCAGTTCTTC. Translating gives CSVESSSYNEQFF.

This clone was detected once. The chain combines TRBV6-5 with TRBJ1-5; D is undetermined. The CDR3 runs 14 residues. The germline V gene encodes CDR1 MNHEY and CDR2 SVGAGI. The V end lost 5 bases, the J end lost 1 base, and 9 bases lay between the germline ends. CDR3 loop: CASSPDWSNQPQHF. CDR3 nucleotides: TGTGCCAGCAGTCCGGACTGGAGCAATCAGCCCCAGCATTTT.

V and J are TRBV2 and TRBJ1-6; TRBD1 aligns across 8 bases. The V and J ends lost 4 bases and 9 bases, in that order; junction bases with no gene match: 2. Germline V gene lookup returns CDR1 SNHLY and CDR2 FYNNEI. The CDR3 consists of 13 residues. This chain's CDR3 is CASSVGTGSPLHF. CDR3 DNA: TGTGCCAGCAGTGTGGGGACAGGTTCACCCCTCCACTTT.

This clone was recorded once. The chain has TRBV28 and TRBJ2-7; the D gene is possibly TRBD1 (5 bases). The CDR3 consists of 16 residues. V was trimmed by 6 bases and J by 0 bases, leaving 18 bases between them. Per germline, CDR1 MDHEN and CDR2 SYDVKM. CDR3 nucleotide sequence: TGTGCCAGCAGCGCATCGACAGCGTCACGCTCCTACGAGCAGTACTTC. Protein: CASSASTASRSYEQYF. Full variable domain (missing parts from reference TRBV28 and TRBJ2-7): DVKVTQSSRYLVKRTGEKVFLECVQDMDHENMFWYRQDPGLGLRLIYFSYDVKMKEKGDIPEGYSVSREKKERFSLILESASTNQTSMYLCASSASTASRSYEQYFGPGTRLTVT.

Remarks on this clone: This may stem from a read error, because a much larger clone lies one nucleotide away. Other DNA sequences from this sample encode an identical CDR3 as well. CDR3 nucleotides: TGTGCCAGCAGTTTAGGATACGAGCAGTACTTC. Amino acid sequence: CASSLGYEQYF. V gene TRBV27 combines with J gene TRBJ2-7, with D unclear. Trimming took off 2 bases at V and 4 bases at J, with 3 bases between the two ends. CDR1 is MNHEY, CDR2 SMNVEV, per germline (reference sequence). The CDR3 runs to 11 residues.